This entry lists 25 T cell receptor beta chains sequenced from one sample in a study of blood T cell repertoires in COVID-19. Method: immunoSEQ multiplex PCR; TCRdb's copy keeps in-frame clones and lacks some. The sample consists of 45,000 to 50,000 clones, 85% of them appearing once. Sample: peripheral blood. Every receptor here comes from a woman aged 60-70 years with acute or convalescent COVID-19.

This clone was observed a handful of times. The V and J genes are TRBV5-8 and TRBJ1-1; weak D call: TRBD1 (6 bases). CDR1 is SGHTS, CDR2 YDEGEE, per germline. This CDR3 is built from 14 residues. V was clipped by 2 bases and J by 5 bases, with 13 bases between them. The CDR3: CASSFRGGGTEAFF. The CDR3 DNA sequence: TGTGCCAGCAGCTTTAGGGGAGGGGGGACTGAAGCTTTCTTT.

The rearrangement uses TRBV6-2 or TRBV6-3 and TRBJ2-7; D is perhaps TRBD2 (6 bases). V lost 5 bases and J lost 3, with 14 bases in between. The V gene's germline CDR1 is MNHEY and CDR2 SVGEGT. The CDR3 loop spans 14 amino acids. CDR3 protein: CASSLDYVSYEQYF. The CDR3, as DNA: TGTGCCAGCAGTCTGGACTACGTCAGCTACGAGCAGTACTTC.

The count of this clone is one. V usage is TRBV7-4 and J usage is TRBJ2-7; a possible D gene is TRBD1 (5 bases). The germline CDR1 and CDR2 sequences are SGHVT and SQSDAQ. V dropped 8 bases and J dropped 2 bases, with 16 bases sitting between them. This CDR3 contains 14 residues. CDR3 sequence (DNA): TGTGCCAGCGCTTTCGGACATTTGCCCTACGAGCAGTACTTC. Translating gives CASAFGHLPYEQYF.

The rearrangement joins TRBV19 to TRBJ1-1; TRBD1 aligns across 8 bases. The ends lost 1 base at V and 1 base at J; junction bases unmatched: 2. The CDR3 is made up of 15 amino acids. The germline V gene has CDR1 LNHDA and CDR2 SQIVND (reference sequence). The CDR3: CASSIGGTGNTEAFF. In DNA, the CDR3 is TGTGCCAGTAGTATAGGGGGGACAGGGAACACTGAAGCTTTCTTT.

The chain links TRBV7-2 to TRBJ1-3; unclear D gene. Germline V gene lookup returns CDR1 SGHTA and CDR2 FQGNSA. V lost 2 bases and J 0 bases, leaving 8 bases between the germline ends. The CDR3 is 15 residues long. The CDR3 nucleotides read TGTGCCAGCAGCTTAATGGCTTTCTCTGGAAACACCATATATTTT. This encodes CASSLMAFSGNTIYF. Full variable domain (missing parts from reference TRBV7-2 and TRBJ1-3): GAGVSQSPSNKVTEKGKDVELRCDPISGHTALYWYRQSLGQGLEFLIYFQGNSAPDKSGLPSDRFSAERTGGSVSTLTIQRTQQEDSAVYLCASSLMAFSGNTIYFGEGSWLTVV.

V and J are TRBV4-3 and TRBJ1-5; TRBD1 matches 9 bases. V dropped 2 bases and J dropped 1; count of bases not matched to a gene: 9. The germline V gene encodes CDR1 LGHNA and CDR2 YSLEER. This CDR3 contains 18 residues. CDR3: CASSQSYRGRISNQPQHF. Here the CDR3 DNA reads TGCGCCAGCAGCCAATCCTACAGGGGGCGAATAAGCAATCAGCCCCAGCATTTT.

J is TRBJ1-1 and V is TRBV5-6; D possibly corresponds to TRBD1 (6 bases). The ends were cut back, 4 bases at V and 2 bases at J, with 15 bases in the middle. This CDR3 comprises 15 residues. CDR1 and CDR2 from the germline V gene are SGHDT and YYEEEE. In DNA form, the CDR3 reads TGTGCCAGCAGCACTATGGACAGATTTAACACTGAAGCTTTCTTT. As protein: CASSTMDRFNTEAFF. Full variable domain (outside the CDR3, taken from reference TRBV5-6 and TRBJ1-1): DAGVTQSPTHLIKTRGQQVTLRCSPKSGHDTVSWYQQALGQGPQFIFQYYEEEERQRGNFPDRFSGHQFPNYSSELNVNALLLGDSALYLCASSTMDRFNTEAFFGQGTRLTVV.

V gene TRBV12-3 or TRBV12-4 combines with J gene TRBJ1-3, with TRBD1 matching over 9 bases. The CDR3 is 13 amino acids. Unmatched junction bases numbered 5, after V lost 5 bases and J lost 9 bases. CDR3 loop: CASSGGQGLTIYF. CDR3 coding DNA: TGTGCCAGCAGTGGGGGACAGGGTCTCACCATATATTTT.

The V call is TRBV10-3, the J call TRBJ1-4; 7 nucleotides match TRBD1. Germline assignment: CDR1 ENHRY and CDR2 SYGVKD. CDR3 length: 17 residues. With 3 bases clipped from V and 0 bases from J, the junction kept 7 bases outside the gene matches. The chain's CDR3 is CAISDYAGGSTNEKLFF. In DNA form, the CDR3 reads TGTGCCATCAGTGATTACGCAGGGGGATCAACTAATGAAAAACTGTTTTTT.

The genes are TRBV15 and TRBJ1-6, with D unclear. CDR3 length: 13 residues. CDR1 and CDR2 from the germline V gene are LNHNV and YYDKDF (reference sequence). The germline V and J ends were trimmed by 0 bases and 8 bases, with 5 bases remaining between them. The CDR3 DNA reads as TGTGCCACCAGCAGAGAGTATGATTCACCCCTCCACTTT. Translated, it gives CATSREYDSPLHF. Full variable domain (remainder filled in from reference TRBV15 and TRBJ1-6): DAMVIQNPRYQVTQFGKPVTLSCSQTLNHNVMYWYQQKSSQAPKLLFHYYDKDFNNEADTPDNFQSRRPNTSFCFLDIRSPGLGDTAMYLCATSREYDSPLHFGNGTRLTVT.

J is TRBJ1-2 and V is TRBV9; 9 nucleotides align to TRBD1. This CDR3 comprises 18 residues. V dropped 4 bases and J dropped 3; count of bases not matched to a gene: 16. Germline V lookup: CDR1 SGDLS, CDR2 YYNGEE. This CDR3 reads CASSPSPGTGFGDYGYTF. The CDR3 DNA reads as TGTGCCAGCAGCCCAAGTCCCGGGACAGGGTTTGGAGACTATGGCTACACCTTC.

In regard to this clone: This specimen includes other DNA sequences encoding the same CDR3. This chain connects TRBV3-1 (or the pseudogene TRBV3-2) to TRBJ2-3, with TRBD1 as a possible D gene (5 bases). CDR1 and CDR2 from the germline V gene are LGHDT and YNNKEL (reference sequence). CDR3 length: 15 residues. The V gene lost 2 bases and the J gene lost 3 bases, with 12 bases spanning the gap. The CDR3 bases are TGTGCCAGCAGCCAAAGTGGGGCAGGGACAGATACGCAGTATTTT. Protein product: CASSQSGAGTDTQYF.

The V and J genes are TRBV10-3 and TRBJ2-5; TRBD2 is a possible D gene (6 bases). V was pared by 8 bases and J by 2 bases, with 15 bases between. CDR1 is ENHRY, CDR2 SYGVKD, per germline. This CDR3 is built from 14 residues. CDR3 nucleotide sequence: TGTGCCATCCAATCACCGGGACTTCAAGAGACCCAGTACTTC. It is translated as CAIQSPGLQETQYF.

The rearrangement uses TRBV4-1 and TRBJ1-2; D uncertain. V was clipped by 1 base and J by 2 bases, with 8 bases between them. The CDR3 totals 14 residues. Germline CDR1 reads MGHRA; CDR2 reads YSYEKL. CDR3 region: CASSQGSGNYGYTF. The DNA for the CDR3 is TGCGCCAGCAGCCAAGGGAGCGGCAACTATGGCTACACCTTC.

The chain couples TRBV4-2 to TRBJ1-6; a possible D gene is TRBD1 (5 bases). Germline CDR1 LGHNA, CDR2 YNFKEQ. This CDR3 spans 16 amino acids. V was cut by 0 bases and J by 11 bases, with 17 bases left in between. CDR3 sequence reads: CASSQDLAQEGTPLHF. The CDR3, as DNA: TGTGCCAGCAGCCAAGATTTGGCTCAGGAGGGGACACCCCTCCACTTT.

The V gene is TRBV6-6, the J gene TRBJ2-2; 7 positions agree with TRBD1. The V gene end was trimmed by 2 bases and the J gene end by 4 bases; junction bases not matched to a gene: 1. This CDR3 comprises 14 residues. The germline gives CDR1 MNHNY, CDR2 SVGAGI (reference sequence). The CDR3, as DNA: TGTGCCAGCAGTTACCCAGGGGGCACCGGGGAGCTGTTTTTT. Translating it yields CASSYPGGTGELFF.

This clone has only a few counts. V is TRBV27 and J is TRBJ1-2, with 8 nucleotides matching TRBD1. J was trimmed by 3 bases and V by 5 bases; bases with no gene match: 14. Looked up from germline, CDR1 is MNHEY and CDR2 is SMNVEV (reference sequence). This CDR3 spans 17 amino acids. The CDR3 spells CASSRNGGQGADYGYTF. The DNA for the CDR3 is TGTGCCAGCAGTAGGAATGGGGGGCAGGGGGCTGACTATGGCTACACCTTC.

The chain is built from TRBV6-5 and TRBJ2-7; TRBD1 matches 7 bases. Trimming took 6 bases from V and 4 from J; bases not matched to a gene: 6. The CDR3 loop spans 13 amino acids. CDR1 is MNHEY and CDR2 is SVGAGI in the germline V gene. The CDR3 DNA sequence: TGTGCCAGCAGCCTGACAGGGTTGTACGAGCAGTACTTC. Residues: CASSLTGLYEQYF.

The rearrangement uses TRBV24-1 and TRBJ2-7, with 7 bases lining up with TRBD1. Trimming at V came to 7 bases and at J to 0 bases, leaving 5 bases not matched to a gene. This CDR3 is 14 amino acids long. Germline values: CDR1 KGHDR, CDR2 SFDVKD. The CDR3 DNA is TGTGCCACCAGCTATGACAGGGCCTCCTACGAGCAGTACTTC. This translates into CATSYDRASYEQYF.

This clone occurred once. The chain has TRBV6-4 and TRBJ2-2; 9 positions match TRBD1. This CDR3 is 17 amino acids long. CDR1 is MRHNA, CDR2 SNTAGT, per germline. The V gene end was trimmed by 5 bases and the J gene end by 5 bases; junction bases not matched to a gene: 12. CDR3 amino acids: CASSKLPGQGLTGELFF. The CDR3 region has the DNA TGTGCCAGCAGTAAACTCCCGGGACAGGGATTGACCGGGGAGCTGTTTTTT.

The chain employs TRBV2 and TRBJ2-2; 10 nucleotides match TRBD1. The CDR3 has 15 residues. V was pared by 6 bases and J by 5 bases, with 6 bases of the junction left unmatched. CDR1 is SNHLY, CDR2 FYNNEI, per germline. CDR3 nucleotides: TGTGCCAGCAGACGGGACAGGGGAATAACCGGGGAGCTGTTTTTT. Translating gives CASRRDRGITGELFF.

The rearrangement links TRBV6-1 to TRBJ1-5, with 8 bases fitting TRBD1. Germline V gene sequence: CDR1 MNHNS, CDR2 SASEGT. The junction had 10 bases not matched to a gene; V was cut back by 3 bases and J by 6 bases. The CDR3 has 16 residues. CDR3 loop: CASSEGAQGAGQPQHF. The CDR3 DNA follows: TGTGCCAGCAGTGAGGGGGCTCAGGGGGCCGGTCAGCCCCAGCATTTT.

The chain uses TRBV2 and TRBJ1-2; no definite D call. Per the germline V gene, CDR1 is SNHLY and CDR2 is FYNNEI. The CDR3 loop spans 14 amino acids. The V and J ends lost 7 bases and 2 bases respectively, with 14 bases between them. The CDR3 spells CASTYTPGNYGYTF. The CDR3 nucleotides read TGTGCCAGCACGTACACTCCAGGAAACTATGGCTACACCTTC.

The rearrangement uses TRBV12-3 or TRBV12-4 and TRBJ1-2; D unresolved. This CDR3 is built from 13 residues. Trimming took 2 bases from V and 2 from J, leaving 6 bases between them. The CDR3 region has the DNA TGTGCCAGCAGTTTAACTTTCAACTATGGCTACACCTTC. It is translated as CASSLTFNYGYTF.

V and J are TRBV30 and TRBJ2-3; 8 bases fit TRBD2. This CDR3 is built from 15 residues. Germline V lookup: CDR1 GTSNPN, CDR2 SVGIG (reference sequence). V shed 3 bases, J shed 4 bases, and the junction held 9 bases outside the gene matches. For the CDR3, the DNA is TGTGCCTGGAGACTTGGGTTAGCGGGATCAGATACGCAGTATTTT. Its translation is CAWRLGLAGSDTQYF.